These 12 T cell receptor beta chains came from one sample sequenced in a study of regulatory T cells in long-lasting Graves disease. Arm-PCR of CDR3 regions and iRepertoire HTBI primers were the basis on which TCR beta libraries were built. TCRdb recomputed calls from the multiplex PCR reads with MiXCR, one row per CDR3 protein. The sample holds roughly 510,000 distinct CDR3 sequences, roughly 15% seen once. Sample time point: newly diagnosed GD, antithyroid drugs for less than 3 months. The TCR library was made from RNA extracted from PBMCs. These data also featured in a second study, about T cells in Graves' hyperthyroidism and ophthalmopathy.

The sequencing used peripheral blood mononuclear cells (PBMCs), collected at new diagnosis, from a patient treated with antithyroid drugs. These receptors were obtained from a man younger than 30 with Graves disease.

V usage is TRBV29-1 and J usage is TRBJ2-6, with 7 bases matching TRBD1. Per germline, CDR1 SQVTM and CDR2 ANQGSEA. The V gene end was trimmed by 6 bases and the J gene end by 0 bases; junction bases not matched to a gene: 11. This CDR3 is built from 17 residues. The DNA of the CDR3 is TGCAGCGTCGAGGGAAGGGACAGAACCTCTGGGGCCAACGTCCTGACTTTC. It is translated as CSVEGRDRTSGANVLTF. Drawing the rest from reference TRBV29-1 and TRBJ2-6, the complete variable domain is SAVISQKPSRDICQRGTSLTIQCQVDSQVTMMFWYRQQPGQSLTLIATANQGSEATYESGFVIDKFPISRPNLTFSTLTVSNMSPEDSSIYLCSVEGRDRTSGANVLTFGAGSRLTVL.

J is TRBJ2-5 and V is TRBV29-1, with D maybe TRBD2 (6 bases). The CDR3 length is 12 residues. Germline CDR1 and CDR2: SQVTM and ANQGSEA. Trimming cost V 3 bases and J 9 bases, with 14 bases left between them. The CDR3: CSVDLAVGAQYF. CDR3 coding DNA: TGCAGCGTTGATTTAGCGGTTGGGGCCCAGTACTTC.

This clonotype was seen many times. The CDR3 nucleotides are TGTGCCAGCAGCCTCGACAGGGCGGTGGACCAGCCCCAGCATTTT. This codes for CASSLDRAVDQPQHF. The chain is built from TRBV12-3 or TRBV12-4 and TRBJ1-5; the match to TRBD1 covers 7 bases. V lost 6 bases to trimming and J lost 7 bases; unmatched junction nucleotides: 12. CDR3 length equals 15 residues.

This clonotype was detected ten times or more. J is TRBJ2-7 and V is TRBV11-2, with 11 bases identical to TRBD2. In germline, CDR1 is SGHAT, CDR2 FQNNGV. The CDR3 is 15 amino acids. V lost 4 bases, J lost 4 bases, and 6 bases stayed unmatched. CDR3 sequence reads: CASSSGLAAVYEQYF. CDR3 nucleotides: TGTGCCAGCAGCTCGGGACTAGCGGCGGTTTACGAGCAGTACTTC.

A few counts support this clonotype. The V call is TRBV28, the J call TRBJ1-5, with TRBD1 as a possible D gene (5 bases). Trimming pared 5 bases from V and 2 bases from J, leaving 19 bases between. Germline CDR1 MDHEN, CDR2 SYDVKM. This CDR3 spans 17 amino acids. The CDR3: CASSPLGVRKGNQPQHF. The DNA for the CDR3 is TGTGCCAGCAGTCCGCTGGGGGTGCGGAAGGGCAATCAGCCCCAGCATTTT.

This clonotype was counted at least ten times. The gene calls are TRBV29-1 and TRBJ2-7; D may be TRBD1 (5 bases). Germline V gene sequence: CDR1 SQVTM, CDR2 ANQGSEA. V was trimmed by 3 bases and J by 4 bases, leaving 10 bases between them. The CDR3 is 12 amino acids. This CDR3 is CSVEGPGYEQYF. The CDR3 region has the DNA TGCAGCGTTGAGGGGCCAGGGTACGAGCAGTACTTC.

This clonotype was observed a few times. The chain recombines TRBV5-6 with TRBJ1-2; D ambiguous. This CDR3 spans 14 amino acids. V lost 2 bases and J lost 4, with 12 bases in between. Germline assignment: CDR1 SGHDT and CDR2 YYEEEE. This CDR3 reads CASSFKPVRYGYTF. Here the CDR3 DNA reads TGTGCCAGCAGCTTTAAACCGGTACGCTATGGCTACACCTTC.

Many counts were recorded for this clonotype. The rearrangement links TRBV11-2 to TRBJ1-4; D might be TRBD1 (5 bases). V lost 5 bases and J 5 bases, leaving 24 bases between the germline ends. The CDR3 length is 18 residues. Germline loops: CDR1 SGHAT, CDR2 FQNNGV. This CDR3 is CASSDMNLTVCFNEKLFF. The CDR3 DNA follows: TGTGCCAGCAGCGATATGAACTTGACAGTTTGTTTCAATGAAAAACTGTTTTTT.

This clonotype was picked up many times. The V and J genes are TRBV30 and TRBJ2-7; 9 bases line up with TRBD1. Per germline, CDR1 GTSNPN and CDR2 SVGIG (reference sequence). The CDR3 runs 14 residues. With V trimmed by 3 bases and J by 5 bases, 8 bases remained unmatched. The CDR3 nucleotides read TGTGCCTGGAGCCCCGGGACAGGGCCCCACGAGCAGTACTTC. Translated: CAWSPGTGPHEQYF.

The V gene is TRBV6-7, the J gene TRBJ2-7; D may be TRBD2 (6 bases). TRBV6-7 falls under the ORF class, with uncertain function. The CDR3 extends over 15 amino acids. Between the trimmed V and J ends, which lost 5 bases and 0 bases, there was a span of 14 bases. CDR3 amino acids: CASSGPGLSSYEQYF. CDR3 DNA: TGTGCCAGCAGTGGCCCGGGACTCAGCTCCTACGAGCAGTACTTC.

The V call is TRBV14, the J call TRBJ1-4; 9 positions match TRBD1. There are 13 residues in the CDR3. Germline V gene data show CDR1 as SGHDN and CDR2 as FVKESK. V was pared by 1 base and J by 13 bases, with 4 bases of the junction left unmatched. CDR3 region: CASSQAGQGLLFF. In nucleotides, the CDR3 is TGTGCCAGCAGCCAAGCGGGACAGGGACTACTGTTTTTT.

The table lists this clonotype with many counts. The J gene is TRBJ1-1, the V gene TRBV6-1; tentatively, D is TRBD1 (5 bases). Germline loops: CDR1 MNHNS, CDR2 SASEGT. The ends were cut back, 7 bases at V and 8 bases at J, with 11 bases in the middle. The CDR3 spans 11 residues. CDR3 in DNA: TGTGCCAGCATTCGGGGGGAAGAAGCTTTCTTT. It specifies CASIRGEEAFF.